This T cell receptor beta chain was captured in a study of blood T cell repertoires in COVID-19. The overall study: Samples came from the United States, Italy and Spain, spanning acute and convalescent COVID-19.

Produced via immunoSEQ multiplex PCR; TCRdb's table is partial and in-frame only. The data contain about 70,000 clones, around four fifths of them singletons. CDR1 is SGHVS, CDR2 FQNEAQ, per germline. V lost 2 bases to trimming and J lost 7 bases, with 12 bases between them. The CDR3 has 14 residues. The clonotype was recovered from a human donor in a cohort sampled during active COVID-19. Material for sequencing was peripheral blood. The chain employs TRBV7-8 and TRBJ1-5; D gene uncertain. CDR3 loop: CASSLTDGYQPQHF. Here the CDR3 DNA reads TGTGCCAGCAGCTTAACCGACGGGTACCAGCCCCAGCATTTT. The entire variable domain, with the rest obtained from reference TRBV7-8 and TRBJ1-5, is as follows: GAGVSQSPRYKVAKRGQDVALRCDPISGHVSLFWYQQALGQGPEFLTYFQNEAQLDKSGLPSDRFFAERPEGSVSTLKIQRTQQEDSAVYLCASSLTDGYQPQHFGDGTRLSIL.